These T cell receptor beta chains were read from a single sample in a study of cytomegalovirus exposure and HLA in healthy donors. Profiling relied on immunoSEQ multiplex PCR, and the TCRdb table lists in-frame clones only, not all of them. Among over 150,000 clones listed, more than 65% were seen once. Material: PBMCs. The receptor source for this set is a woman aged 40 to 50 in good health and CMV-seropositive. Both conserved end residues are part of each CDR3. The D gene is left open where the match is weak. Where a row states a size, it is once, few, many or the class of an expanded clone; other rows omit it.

CDR3: CASSLGQTTRYGYTF
DNA: TGTGCCAGCAGCCTGGGACAGACGACCCGTTATGGCTACACCTTC
J: TRBJ1-2
size: -
D: TRBD1
V: TRBV7-2

CDR3: CASAIFSNQPQHF
DNA: TGTGCCAGCGCTATATTTAGCAATCAGCCCCAGCATTTT
J: TRBJ1-5
size: few
D: -
V: TRBV6-5

CDR3: CASSVGGAVNQPQHF
DNA: TGTGCCAGCAGCGTAGGTGGGGCGGTCAATCAGCCCCAGCATTTT
J: TRBJ1-5
size: -
D: -
V: TRBV9

CDR3: CASSILSGGKETQYF
DNA: TGTGCCAGCAGCATTCTTAGCGGGGGGAAGGAGACCCAGTACTTC
J: TRBJ2-5
size: few
D: TRBD2
V: TRBV11-2

CDR3: CASSYWAGDATGELFF
DNA: TGTGCCAGCAGTTACTGGGCAGGGGACGCCACCGGGGAGCTGTTTTTT
J: TRBJ2-2
size: once
D: -
V: TRBV6-5

CDR3: CASSITSGTGNEQYF
DNA: TGTGCCAGTAGTATTACTTCCGGGACAGGTAACGAGCAGTACTTC
J: TRBJ2-7
size: -
D: TRBD1
V: TRBV19

CDR3: CASSFFAGTLETQYF
DNA: TGTGCCAGCAGTTTCTTCGCGGGGACTTTAGAGACCCAGTACTTC
J: TRBJ2-5
size: few
D: -
V: TRBV27

CDR3: CASSQDRGVLNNEKLFF
DNA: TGCGCCAGCAGCCAAGATCGAGGCGTCCTTAATAATGAAAAACTGTTTTTT
J: TRBJ1-4
size: -
D: -
V: TRBV4-3

CDR3: CASDRETEAFF
DNA: TGTGCCAGCGACAGGGAAACTGAAGCTTTCTTT
J: TRBJ1-1
size: few
D: TRBD1
V: TRBV7-9

CDR3: CASSKRGESEAFF
DNA: TGTGCCAGCTCGAAACGGGGGGAATCTGAAGCTTTCTTT
J: TRBJ1-1
size: -
D: -
V: TRBV18

CDR3: CASRIFWDRGRPDTGELFF
DNA: TGTGCCAGCAGAATTTTCTGGGACAGGGGGCGGCCGGACACCGGGGAGCTGTTTTTT
J: TRBJ2-2
size: once
D: TRBD1
V: TRBV2

CDR3: CSVGGLALGEQYF
DNA: TGCAGCGTCGGCGGACTAGCGTTGGGCGAGCAGTACTTC
J: TRBJ2-7
size: -
D: TRBD2
V: TRBV29-1

CDR3: CASSERTGSGGYTF
DNA: TGTGCCAGCAGCGAAAGGACAGGGTCTGGGGGCTACACCTTC
J: TRBJ1-2
size: few
D: TRBD1
V: TRBV7-2

CDR3: CASSIGLAGGSSTDTQYF
DNA: TGTGCCAGTAGCATCGGACTAGCGGGGGGTTCTAGCACAGATACGCAGTATTTT
J: TRBJ2-3
size: few
D: TRBD2
V: TRBV19

CDR3: CASSLGSTGGDEKLFF
DNA: TGTGCCAGCAGTTTAGGGTCGACAGGGGGGGATGAAAAACTGTTTTTT
J: TRBJ1-4
size: -
D: TRBD1
V: TRBV6-6

CDR3: CASSPSAGGTDTQYF
DNA: TGCGCCAGCAGCCCCTCCGCCGGGGGCACAGATACGCAGTATTTT
J: TRBJ2-3
size: -
D: -
V: TRBV5-1

CDR3: CASSARQDGSNQPQHF
DNA: TGTGCCAGTAGTGCCCGACAGGACGGTAGCAATCAGCCCCAGCATTTT
J: TRBJ1-5
size: few
D: -
V: TRBV19

CDR3: CASSTGLGKLFF
DNA: TGTGCCAGTAGCACAGGGTTGGGAAAACTGTTTTTT
J: TRBJ1-4
size: -
D: -
V: TRBV19

CDR3: CASSRVGQGVGEAFF
DNA: TGTGCCAGTAGTAGAGTAGGACAGGGAGTCGGAGAAGCTTTCTTT
J: TRBJ1-1
size: -
D: TRBD1
V: TRBV19

CDR3: CASSVDRANSPLHF
DNA: TGTGCCAGCAGCGTTGACAGGGCTAATTCACCCCTCCACTTT
J: TRBJ1-6
size: -
D: TRBD1
V: TRBV9

CDR3: CASSSGSSGRSHEQFF
DNA: TGTGCCAGCAGTTCCGGTTCTAGCGGGAGATCCCATGAGCAGTTCTTC
J: TRBJ2-1
size: few
D: TRBD2
V: TRBV28

CDR3: CASTNGRGAGLETQYF
DNA: TGTGCCAGCACCAACGGGAGGGGGGCGGGGTTAGAGACCCAGTACTTC
J: TRBJ2-5
size: few
D: TRBD2
V: TRBV7-2

CDR3: CASSFAASDTQYF
DNA: TGTGCCAGCAGCTTCGCCGCTAGCGATACGCAGTATTTT
J: TRBJ2-3
size: -
D: -
V: TRBV7-8

CDR3: CASRAGQGEKLFF
DNA: TGTGCCAGCAGAGCGGGACAGGGTGAAAAACTGTTTTTT
J: TRBJ1-4
size: -
D: TRBD1
V: TRBV6-1

CDR3: CASSPPFRALYEQYF
DNA: TGTGCCAGCAGCCCTCCCTTCAGGGCCCTCTACGAGCAGTACTTC
J: TRBJ2-7
size: -
D: -
V: TRBV27

CDR3: CASSHGQGGNIQYF
DNA: TGTGCCAGCAGCCATGGACAGGGAGGGAACATTCAGTACTTC
J: TRBJ2-4
size: -
D: -
V: TRBV7-2

CDR3: CASSISLIADTQYF
DNA: TGTGCCAGTAGTATTAGTCTAATTGCAGATACGCAGTATTTT
J: TRBJ2-3
size: -
D: -
V: TRBV19

CDR3: CASSPLDTFNEQFF
DNA: TGTGCCAGTAGTCCGTTGGACACCTTCAATGAGCAGTTCTTC
J: TRBJ2-1
size: -
D: -
V: TRBV19

CDR3: CASSLDSYGYTF
DNA: TGTGCCAGCAGTTTGGACAGCTATGGCTACACCTTC
J: TRBJ1-2
size: -
D: -
V: TRBV28

CDR3: CASSLKRGLSNQPQHF
DNA: TGTGCCAGCAGCTTAAAGCGGGGGTTAAGCAATCAGCCCCAGCATTTT
J: TRBJ1-5
size: -
D: -
V: TRBV7-8

CDR3: CASKSSYEQYF
DNA: TGTGCCAGCAAGAGCTCCTACGAGCAGTACTTC
J: TRBJ2-7
size: -
D: -
V: TRBV6-5

CDR3: CASSLQSPGLAGARREQFF
DNA: TGTGCCAGCAGCTTACAGTCCCCGGGACTAGCGGGAGCCCGCAGGGAGCAGTTCTTC
J: TRBJ2-1
size: -
D: TRBD2
V: TRBV11-2

CDR3: CASSLDEAQPQHF
DNA: TGTGCCAGCAGCTTAGACGAGGCGCAGCCCCAGCATTTT
J: TRBJ1-5
size: -
D: -
V: TRBV7-8

CDR3: CASSLPGGVNTEAFF
DNA: TGTGCCAGCAGCCTTCCAGGGGGCGTTAACACTGAAGCTTTCTTT
J: TRBJ1-1
size: -
D: TRBD1
V: TRBV13

CDR3: CASSLMAAGNQETQYF
DNA: TGTGCCAGCAGCTTAATGGCAGCGGGGAATCAAGAGACCCAGTACTTC
J: TRBJ2-5
size: -
D: TRBD2
V: TRBV7-3

CDR3: CASSPWGAIYF
DNA: TGTGCCAGCAGCCCCTGGGGGGCCATATATTTT
J: TRBJ1-3
size: few
D: -
V: TRBV7-9

CDR3: CASSQTPSRVIAYEQYF
DNA: TGTGCCAGCAGTCAGACCCCCTCGCGGGTGATAGCCTACGAGCAGTACTTC
J: TRBJ2-7
size: few
D: -
V: TRBV27

CDR3: CASSMGAIETQYF
DNA: TGTGCCAGCAGCATGGGGGCTATAGAGACCCAGTACTTC
J: TRBJ2-5
size: -
D: -
V: TRBV21-1

CDR3: CASSQGAGGLYGYTF
DNA: TGCGCCAGCAGCCAAGGAGCCGGGGGGCTATATGGCTACACCTTC
J: TRBJ1-2
size: -
D: -
V: TRBV4-3

CDR3: CATSRHAGANTGELFF
DNA: TGTGCCACCAGCAGACACGCAGGGGCGAACACCGGGGAGCTGTTTTTT
J: TRBJ2-2
size: -
D: -
V: TRBV15

CDR3: CATRQYEQYF
DNA: TGTGCCACCCGACAGTACGAGCAGTACTTC
J: TRBJ2-7
size: few
D: -
V: TRBV2

CDR3: CASHSSDSMNTEAFF
DNA: TGTGCCAGCCACTCCTCAGACAGCATGAACACTGAAGCTTTCTTT
J: TRBJ1-1
size: -
D: -
V: TRBV28

CDR3: CASSPIRGGETQYF
DNA: TGTGCCAGCAGCCCGATCCGGGGAGGAGAGACCCAGTACTTC
J: TRBJ2-5
size: -
D: -
V: TRBV5-8

CDR3: CASSNRTGYGYPF
DNA: TGTGCCAGCAGCAACCGGACAGGCTATGGCTACCCCTTC
J: TRBJ1-2
size: -
D: TRBD1
V: TRBV5-4

CDR3: CASSYRGEVQYF
DNA: TGTGCCAGCAGTTACCGAGGGGAGGTCCAGTACTTC
J: TRBJ2-5
size: -
D: -
V: TRBV6-5

CDR3: CASSDIVTGKNTEAFF
DNA: TGTGCCAGCAGCGACATAGTGACAGGGAAGAACACTGAAGCTTTCTTT
J: TRBJ1-1
size: -
D: TRBD1
V: TRBV6-6

CDR3: CASSRVHRDEQYF
DNA: TGCGCCAGCAGCCGGGTACACAGGGACGAGCAGTACTTC
J: TRBJ2-7
size: few
D: -
V: TRBV4-1

CDR3: CASGPRQGYGEQFF
DNA: TGTGCTAGTGGCCCAAGACAGGGGTATGGTGAGCAGTTCTTC
J: TRBJ2-1
size: -
D: TRBD1
V: TRBV12-5

CDR3: CASSLDAGAYEQHF
DNA: TGTGCCAGCAGCTTAGACGCAGGGGCCTACGAGCAGCACTTC
J: TRBJ2-7
size: -
D: -
V: TRBV7-9

CDR3: CASSLRQGTDTQYF
DNA: TGTGCCAGCAGCCTTCGACAGGGCACAGATACGCAGTATTTT
J: TRBJ2-3
size: -
D: -
V: TRBV5-4

CDR3: CARSFPGQGNLQYF
DNA: TGTGCCAGAAGCTTTCCGGGACAGGGAAATCTACAGTACTTC
J: TRBJ2-7
size: -
D: TRBD1
V: TRBV5-3

CDR3: CASVSTGTPGQYF
DNA: TGTGCCAGCGTTTCGACAGGGACCCCTGGGCAGTACTTC
J: TRBJ2-7
size: -
D: TRBD1
V: TRBV2

CDR3: CASSSGLHRVGYGYTF
DNA: TGTGCCAGCAGTTCTGGTCTACACAGGGTCGGCTATGGCTACACCTTC
J: TRBJ1-2
size: -
D: -
V: TRBV28

CDR3: CAISEGQGAVPNQPQHF
DNA: TGTGCCATCAGTGAGGGACAGGGGGCTGTCCCCAATCAGCCCCAGCATTTT
J: TRBJ1-5
size: -
D: TRBD1
V: TRBV10-3

CDR3: CASSLGTGAYEQYF
DNA: TGTGCCAGCAGCCTCGGCACAGGGGCCTACGAGCAGTACTTC
J: TRBJ2-7
size: -
D: TRBD1
V: TRBV11-2

CDR3: CASSLDSSYEQYF
DNA: TGTGCCAGCAGCTTAGACAGCTCCTACGAGCAGTACTTC
J: TRBJ2-7
size: -
D: -
V: TRBV11-2

CDR3: CASMSVTLGNTIYF
DNA: TGTGCCAGCATGTCGGTTACTCTTGGAAACACCATATATTTT
J: TRBJ1-3
size: few
D: -
V: TRBV2

CDR3: CASSSTSGSSYNEQFF
DNA: TGTGCCAGCAGCTCGACCAGCGGGAGCTCCTACAATGAGCAGTTCTTC
J: TRBJ2-1
size: -
D: TRBD2
V: TRBV5-6

CDR3: CASSRGDEQFF
DNA: TGTGCCAGCAGCCGCGGGGATGAGCAGTTCTTC
J: TRBJ2-1
size: -
D: -
V: TRBV7-2

CDR3: CASSRKTSGSSYEQYF
DNA: TGTGCCAGCAGCAGAAAGACTAGCGGGAGCTCCTACGAGCAGTACTTC
J: TRBJ2-7
size: -
D: -
V: TRBV21-1